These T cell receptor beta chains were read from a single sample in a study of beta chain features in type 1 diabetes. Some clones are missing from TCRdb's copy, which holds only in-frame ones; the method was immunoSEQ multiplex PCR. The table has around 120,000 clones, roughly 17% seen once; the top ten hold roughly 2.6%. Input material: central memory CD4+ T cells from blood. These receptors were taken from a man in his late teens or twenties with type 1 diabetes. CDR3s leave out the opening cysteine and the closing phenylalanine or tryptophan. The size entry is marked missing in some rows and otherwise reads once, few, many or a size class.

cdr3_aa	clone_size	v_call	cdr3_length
ASSEGLRDTQY	few	TRBV5-1	11
ASSSSWAGDGYT	few	TRBV28	12
AWSVGDTQY	few	TRBV30	9
AWSPLRIPQY	few	TRBV30	10
ASRDLTDTQY	many	TRBV27	10
AWSGPLQGGGQPQH	-	TRBV30	14
ASSGYLGTDTQY	-	TRBV7-2	12
ASSKAPHEQF	few	TRBV25-1	10
ASRAGTGSSYEQY	few	TRBV5-4	13
ASSLFVETQY	many	TRBV28	10
SALRGLGNTEAF	few	TRBV29-1	12
ASSRRRDPGDEQY	-	TRBV5-6	13
ASSPLAGEQY	few	TRBV18	10
ASMYDRDNEQF	few	TRBV2	11
ASSTQSWGGTEAF	-	TRBV9	13